This record looks at one T cell receptor (beta chain) sequence and its context. In assigning cohorts, the study relied on participant-reported clinical history. Per the authors' pipeline: Amplification of reference gene primers was used by the study to estimate nucleated cell counts. The assay was immunoSEQ multiplex PCR, and TCRdb's table has in-frame clones only and misses some. D and trimming were read from the DNA, whereas the V and J calls and clone size are those reported in that table. The sample holds 100,000 or so clones, about 86% seen once. This CDR3 has 15 amino acids. V shed 5 bases and J 4 bases; nucleotides not matched to a gene: 8. Per the germline V gene, CDR1 is SEHNR and CDR2 is FQNEAQ (reference sequence). The data derive from a study of blood T cell repertoires in COVID-19.

The chain employs TRBV7-9 and TRBJ2-3, with 8 bases identical to TRBD2. The sample was PBMCs or T cells enriched from blood (not recorded which). The receptor was isolated from a woman between 45 and 65 years old who had recovered from COVID-19. CDR3 DNA: TGTGCCAGCAGCCCAGGAGCGGGAGTCCCAGATACGCAGTATTTT. Translating it yields CASSPGAGVPDTQYF.